This TCR beta chain appears in the sequencing data of a study of T cells after yellow fever vaccination. Points from the study as a whole: Booster samples showed a return of most primary-vaccination clones (roughly 96% CD4, 88% CD8).

This clonotype was seen only a few times. Its antigen is not identified. TCRdb recomputed calls from the 5' RACE reads with MiXCR, one row per CDR3 protein. The sample includes approximately 300,000 distinct CDR3 sequences, approximately 7% of them seen just once. CDR3 length: 15 amino acids. V shed 2 bases and J shed 3 bases, with 14 bases lying between them. Specimen: PBMCs, collected around 45 days after the first yellow fever vaccination. This chain uses TRBV5-3 with TRBJ1-1; D is unclear. TRBV5-3 is placed among ORFs of uncertain function. The receptor was derived from a man between 18 and 35 years old who received the YFV17D yellow fever vaccine. The CDR3 sequence is CARSFPRSGDTEAFF. The CDR3 coding sequence is TGTGCCAGAAGCTTTCCTAGGTCCGGTGACACTGAAGCTTTCTTT.